This T cell receptor beta chain was recorded in a study of identical twins. Study-level results: Cord blood beta clonotypes present at high abundance carried fewer insertions; no such pattern appeared in memory repertoires. Excess sharing between twins was weaker in beta out-of-frame sequences.

Germline values: CDR1 DFQATT, CDR2 SNEGSKA (reference sequence). Between the trimmed V and J ends, which lost 4 bases and 7 bases, there was a span of 22 bases. The length of the CDR3 is 16 residues. There are many counts of this clonotype. Its cognate antigen is unknown. Using its own MiXCR run on the 5' RACE reads, TCRdb lists one record per CDR3 protein. There are about 160,000 distinct CDR3 sequences in the sample; roughly 3.3% occur only once, and more than 6.5% lies in the top ten. This chain connects TRBV20-1 to TRBJ1-4; D may be TRBD1 (6 bases). Sequencing input: memory T cells sorted from blood. The sequence came from a man aged 18 to 29 in good health. The CDR3 bases are TGCAGTGCTATCACGGACACAGGGAGGGGTAGTGAAAAACTGTTTTTT. Translating it yields CSAITDTGRGSEKLFF.